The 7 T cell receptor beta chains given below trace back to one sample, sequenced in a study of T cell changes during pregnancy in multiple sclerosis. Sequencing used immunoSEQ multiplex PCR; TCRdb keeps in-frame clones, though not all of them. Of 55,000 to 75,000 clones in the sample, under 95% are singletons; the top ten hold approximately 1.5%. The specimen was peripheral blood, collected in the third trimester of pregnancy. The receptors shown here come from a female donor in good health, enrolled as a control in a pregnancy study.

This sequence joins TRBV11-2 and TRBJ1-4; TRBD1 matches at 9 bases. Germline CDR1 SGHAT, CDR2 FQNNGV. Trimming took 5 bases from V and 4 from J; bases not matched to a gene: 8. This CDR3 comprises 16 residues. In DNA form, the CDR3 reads TGTGCCAGCAGCCCAAGCCGGACAGGGGTTAATGAAAAACTGTTTTTT. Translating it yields CASSPSRTGVNEKLFF.

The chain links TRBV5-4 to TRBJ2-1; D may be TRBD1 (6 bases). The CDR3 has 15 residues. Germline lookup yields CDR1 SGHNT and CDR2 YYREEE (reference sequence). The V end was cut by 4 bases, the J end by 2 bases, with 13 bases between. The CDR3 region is CASSPGRGTYNEQFF. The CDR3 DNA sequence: TGTGCCAGCAGCCCCGGCAGGGGCACCTACAATGAGCAGTTCTTC.

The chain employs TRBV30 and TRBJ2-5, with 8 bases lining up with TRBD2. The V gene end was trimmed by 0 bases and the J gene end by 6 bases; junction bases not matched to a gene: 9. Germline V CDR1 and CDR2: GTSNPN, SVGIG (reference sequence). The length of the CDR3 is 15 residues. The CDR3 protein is CAWSVIQRGWKTQYF. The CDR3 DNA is TGTGCCTGGAGTGTTATCCAGCGGGGGTGGAAGACCCAGTACTTC. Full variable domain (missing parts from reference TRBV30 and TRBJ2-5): SQTIHQWPATLVQPVGSPLSLECTVEGTSNPNLYWYRQAAGRGLQLLFYSVGIGQISSEVPQNLSASRPQDRQFILSSKKLLLSDSGFYLCAWSVIQRGWKTQYFGPGTRLLVL.

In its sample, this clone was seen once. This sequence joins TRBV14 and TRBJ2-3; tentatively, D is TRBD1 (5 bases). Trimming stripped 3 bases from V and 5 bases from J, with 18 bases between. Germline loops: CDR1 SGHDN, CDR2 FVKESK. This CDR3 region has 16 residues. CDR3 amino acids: CASSQVVDSLIDTQYF. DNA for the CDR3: TGTGCCAGCAGCCAGGTAGTCGACAGCCTCATAGATACGCAGTATTTT.

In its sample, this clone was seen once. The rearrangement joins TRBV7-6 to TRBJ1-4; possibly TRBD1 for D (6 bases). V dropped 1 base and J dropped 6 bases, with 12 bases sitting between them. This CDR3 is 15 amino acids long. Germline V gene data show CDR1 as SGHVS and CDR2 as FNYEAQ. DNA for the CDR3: TGTGCCAGCAGCTTAGGAGGGGCAGGGGATGAAAAACTGTTTTTT. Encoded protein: CASSLGGAGDEKLFF.

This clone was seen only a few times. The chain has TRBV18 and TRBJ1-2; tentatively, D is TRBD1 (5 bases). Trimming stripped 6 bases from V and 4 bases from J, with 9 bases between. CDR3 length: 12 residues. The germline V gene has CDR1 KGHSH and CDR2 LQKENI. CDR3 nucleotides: TGTGCCAGCTCCCCGGACACCTATGGCTACACCTTC. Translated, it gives CASSPDTYGYTF.

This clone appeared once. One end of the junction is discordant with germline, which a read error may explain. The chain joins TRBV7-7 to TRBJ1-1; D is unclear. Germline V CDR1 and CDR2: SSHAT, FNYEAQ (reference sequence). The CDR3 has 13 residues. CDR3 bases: TGTGCTAGCAGCTTAGGTCCCCGGACTGAAGCTTTCTTT. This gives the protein CASSLGPRTEAFF. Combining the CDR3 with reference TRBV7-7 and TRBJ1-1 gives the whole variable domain GAGVSQSPRYKVTKRGQDVTLRCDPISSHATLYWYQQALGQGPEFLTYFNYEAQPDKSGLPSDRFSAERPEGSISTLTIQRTEQRDSAMYRCASSLGPRTEAFFGQGTRLTVV.